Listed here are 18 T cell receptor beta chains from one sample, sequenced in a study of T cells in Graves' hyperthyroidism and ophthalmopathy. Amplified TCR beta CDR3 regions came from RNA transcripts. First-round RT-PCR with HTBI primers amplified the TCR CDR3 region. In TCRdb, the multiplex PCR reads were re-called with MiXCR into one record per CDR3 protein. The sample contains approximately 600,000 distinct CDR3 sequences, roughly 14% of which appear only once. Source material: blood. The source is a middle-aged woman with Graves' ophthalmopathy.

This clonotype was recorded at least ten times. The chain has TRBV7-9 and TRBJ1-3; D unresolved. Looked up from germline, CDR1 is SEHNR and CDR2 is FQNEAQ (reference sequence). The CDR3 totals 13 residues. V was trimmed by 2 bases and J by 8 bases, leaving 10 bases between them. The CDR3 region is CASSLSLGDTIYF. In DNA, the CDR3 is TGTGCCAGCAGCTTATCTCTAGGAGACACCATATATTTT.

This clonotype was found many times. The CDR3 spells CASSFLGGRAGELFF. The CDR3 DNA follows: TGTGCCAGCAGCTTTCTAGGAGGTCGGGCTGGGGAGCTGTTTTTT. This sequence joins TRBV7-9 and TRBJ2-2; D possibly corresponds to TRBD2 (5 bases). Germline loops: CDR1 SEHNR, CDR2 FQNEAQ (reference sequence). This CDR3 spans 15 amino acids. V was trimmed by 3 bases and J by 8 bases, leaving 16 bases between them.

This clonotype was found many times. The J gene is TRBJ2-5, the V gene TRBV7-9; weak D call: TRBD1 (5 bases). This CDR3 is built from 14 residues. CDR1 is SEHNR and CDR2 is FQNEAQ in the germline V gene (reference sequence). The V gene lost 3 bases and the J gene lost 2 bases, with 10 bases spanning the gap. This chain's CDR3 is CASSLDTGQETQYF. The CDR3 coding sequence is TGTGCCAGCAGCTTGGACACCGGACAAGAGACCCAGTACTTC.

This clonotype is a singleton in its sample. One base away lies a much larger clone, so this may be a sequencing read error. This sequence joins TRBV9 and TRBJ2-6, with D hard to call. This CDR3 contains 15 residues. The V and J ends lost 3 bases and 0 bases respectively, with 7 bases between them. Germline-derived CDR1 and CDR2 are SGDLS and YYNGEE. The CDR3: CASSAGLSGANVLTF. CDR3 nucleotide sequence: TGTGCCAGCAGCGCAGGTCTCTCTGGGGCCAACGTCCTGACTTTC.

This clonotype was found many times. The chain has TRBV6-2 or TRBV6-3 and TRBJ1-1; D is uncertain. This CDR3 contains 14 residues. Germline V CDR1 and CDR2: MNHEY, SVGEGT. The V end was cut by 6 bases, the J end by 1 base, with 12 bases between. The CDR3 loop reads CASSLADTNTEAFF. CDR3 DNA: TGTGCCAGCAGCCTTGCTGACACGAACACTGAAGCTTTCTTT.

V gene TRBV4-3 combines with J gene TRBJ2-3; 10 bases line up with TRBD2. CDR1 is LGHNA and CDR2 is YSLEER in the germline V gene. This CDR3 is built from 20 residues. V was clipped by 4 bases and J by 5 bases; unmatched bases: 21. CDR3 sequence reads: CASSLTYILAGAPPQDTQYF. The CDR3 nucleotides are TGCGCCAGCAGCCTAACCTACATTCTAGCGGGAGCGCCCCCCCAAGATACGCAGTATTTT.

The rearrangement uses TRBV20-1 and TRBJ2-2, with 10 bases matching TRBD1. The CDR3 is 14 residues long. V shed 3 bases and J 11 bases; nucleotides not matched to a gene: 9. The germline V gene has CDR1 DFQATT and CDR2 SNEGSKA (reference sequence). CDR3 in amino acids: CSARGRDRGGELFF. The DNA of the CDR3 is TGCAGTGCTAGGGGCCGGGACAGGGGCGGAGAGCTGTTTTTT.

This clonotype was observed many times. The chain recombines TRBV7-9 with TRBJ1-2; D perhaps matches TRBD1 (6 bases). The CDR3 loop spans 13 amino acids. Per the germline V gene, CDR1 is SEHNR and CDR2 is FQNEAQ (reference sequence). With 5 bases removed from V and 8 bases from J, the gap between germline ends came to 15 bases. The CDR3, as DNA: TGTGCCAGCAGCCCGGGACTGGGGGGCGGCTACACCTTC. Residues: CASSPGLGGGYTF.

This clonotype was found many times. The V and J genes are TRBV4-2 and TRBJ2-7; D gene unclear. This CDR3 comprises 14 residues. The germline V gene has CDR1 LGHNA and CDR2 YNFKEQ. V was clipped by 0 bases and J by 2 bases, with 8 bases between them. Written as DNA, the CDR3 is TGTGCCAGCAGCCAAGACGGCGCTACCTACGAGCAGTACTTC. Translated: CASSQDGATYEQYF.

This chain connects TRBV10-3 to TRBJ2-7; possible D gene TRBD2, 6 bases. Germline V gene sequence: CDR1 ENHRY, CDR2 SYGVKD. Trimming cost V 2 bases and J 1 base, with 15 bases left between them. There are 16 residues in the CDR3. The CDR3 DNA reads TGTGCCATCAGTGAGGTGTCGGTAGCGGATTCCTACGAGCAGTACTTC. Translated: CAISEVSVADSYEQYF.

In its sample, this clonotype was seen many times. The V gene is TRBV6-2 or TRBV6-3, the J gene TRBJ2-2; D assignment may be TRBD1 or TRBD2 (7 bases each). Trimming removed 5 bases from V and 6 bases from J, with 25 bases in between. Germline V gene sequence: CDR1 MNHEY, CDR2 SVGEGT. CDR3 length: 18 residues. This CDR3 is CASSRRGGGRAHPGELFF. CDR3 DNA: TGTGCCAGCAGTCGGAGGGGAGGGGGCAGAGCCCACCCCGGGGAGCTGTTTTTT.

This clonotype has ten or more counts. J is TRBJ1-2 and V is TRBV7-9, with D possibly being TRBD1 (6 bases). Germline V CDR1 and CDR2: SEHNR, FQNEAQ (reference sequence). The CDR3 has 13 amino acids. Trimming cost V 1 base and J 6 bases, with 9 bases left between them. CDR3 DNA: TGTGCCAGCAGCTTAGTAAACAGGGATGGCTACACCTTC. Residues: CASSLVNRDGYTF.

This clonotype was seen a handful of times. The chain's CDR3 is CSARDGGQGDLADGYTF. The CDR3 nucleotides are TGCAGTGCTAGAGACGGGGGACAGGGGGATTTAGCGGATGGCTACACCTTC. The chain combines TRBV20-1 with TRBJ1-2; TRBD1 matches 11 bases. CDR3 length: 17 residues. After removal of 0 bases from V and 6 bases from J, the junction contained 12 bases not matched to a gene. Per the germline V gene, CDR1 is DFQATT and CDR2 is SNEGSKA (reference sequence).

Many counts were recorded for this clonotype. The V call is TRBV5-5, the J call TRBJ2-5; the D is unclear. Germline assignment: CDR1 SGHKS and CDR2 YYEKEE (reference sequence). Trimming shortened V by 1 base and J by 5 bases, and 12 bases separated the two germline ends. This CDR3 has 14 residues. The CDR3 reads CASSLLVGVETQYF. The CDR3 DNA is TGTGCCAGCAGCTTGTTGGTTGGGGTTGAGACCCAGTACTTC.

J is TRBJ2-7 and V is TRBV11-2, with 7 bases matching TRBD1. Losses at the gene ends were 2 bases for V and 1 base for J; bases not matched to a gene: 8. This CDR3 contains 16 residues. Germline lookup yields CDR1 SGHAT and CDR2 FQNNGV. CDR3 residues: CASSLTGEGGSYEQYF. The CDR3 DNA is TGTGCCAGCAGCTTAACAGGGGAAGGGGGATCCTACGAGCAGTACTTC.

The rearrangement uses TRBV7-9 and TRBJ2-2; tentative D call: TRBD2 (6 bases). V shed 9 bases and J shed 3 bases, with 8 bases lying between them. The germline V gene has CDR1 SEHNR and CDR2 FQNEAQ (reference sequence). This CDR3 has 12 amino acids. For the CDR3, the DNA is TGTGCCAGGTCTAGCGACACCGGGGAGCTGTTTTTT. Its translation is CARSSDTGELFF.

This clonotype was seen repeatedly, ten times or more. CDR3 loop: CASRLVSGGNNQPQHF. As DNA, the CDR3 is TGTGCCAGCCGACTCGTGTCAGGGGGTAACAATCAGCCCCAGCATTTT. The V and J genes are TRBV6-5 and TRBJ1-5; TRBD1 aligns across 7 bases. V shed 8 bases, J shed 3 bases, and the junction held 13 bases outside the gene matches. The CDR3 sequence is 16 residues long. Looked up from germline, CDR1 is MNHEY and CDR2 is SVGAGI.

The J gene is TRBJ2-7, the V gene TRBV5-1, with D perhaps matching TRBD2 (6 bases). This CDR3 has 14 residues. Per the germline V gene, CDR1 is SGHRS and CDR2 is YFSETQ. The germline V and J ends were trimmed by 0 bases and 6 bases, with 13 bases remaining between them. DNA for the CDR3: TGCGCCAGCAGCTTGGCGGCAGGGAGGCGCGAGCAGTACTTC. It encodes CASSLAAGRREQYF.